These 7 T cell receptor beta chains were sequenced from one sample in a study of T cells expressing NK-cell markers. Each CDR3 protein gets one entry in TCRdb, which reprocessed the 5' RACE reads and gives no DNA. The repertoire shows some 460,000 distinct CDR3 sequences; the top ten hold 1.4%. The material sequenced was blood T cells: a sorted CD56 or NKG2C T cell subset, CD4+ or CD8+ T cells, or bulk PBMC T cells (not recorded which). These TCRs come from a woman aged 45-65 years in good health.

V is TRBV20-1 and J is TRBJ1-2. Looked up from germline, CDR1 is DFQATT and CDR2 is SNEGSKA (reference sequence). There are 11 residues in the CDR3. The CDR3 protein is CSAYHSIGYTF.

V is TRBV7-8 and J is TRBJ2-5. Germline V gives CDR1 SGHVS, CDR2 FQNEAQ. The CDR3 is made up of 13 amino acids. CDR3 residues: CASSIAELETQYF. Supplemented by reference TRBV7-8 and TRBJ2-5, the full variable domain reads GAGVSQSPRYKVAKRGQDVALRCDPISGHVSLFWYQQALGQGPEFLTYFQNEAQLDKSGLPSDRFFAERPEGSVSTLKIQRTQQEDSAVYLCASSIAELETQYFGPGTRLLVL.

This chain uses TRBV6-6 with TRBJ2-1; TCRdb's D call of TRBD1 is untestable without DNA. The V gene's germline CDR1 is MNHNY and CDR2 SVGAGI (reference sequence). The CDR3 has 15 amino acids. This CDR3 is CASSTPGPSYNEQFF.

This chain joins TRBV11-3 and TRBJ2-1; TCRdb selects TRBD2, and the lack of DNA leaves this call unchecked. Germline lookup yields CDR1 SGHNT and CDR2 YENEEA. The CDR3 runs 17 residues. The CDR3 loop reads CASRGTSGGLSYNEQFF.

V is TRBV14 and J is TRBJ2-7. The CDR3 is 13 amino acids. Per germline, CDR1 SGHDN and CDR2 FVKESK. The CDR3: CASSQVGSVEQYF.

The rearrangement uses TRBV20-1 and TRBJ2-2; TCRdb picks TRBD2, but there is no DNA to check that call. This CDR3 spans 16 amino acids. Germline assignment: CDR1 DFQATT and CDR2 SNEGSKA (reference sequence). The CDR3 reads CSARDREGSNTGELFF.

V is TRBV29-1 and J is TRBJ1-4; the D gene TCRdb calls, TRBD1, cannot be checked with no DNA. CDR1 and CDR2 from the germline V gene are SQVTM and ANQGSEA. This CDR3 spans 15 amino acids. The chain's CDR3 is CSVSGQGFTNEKLFF.